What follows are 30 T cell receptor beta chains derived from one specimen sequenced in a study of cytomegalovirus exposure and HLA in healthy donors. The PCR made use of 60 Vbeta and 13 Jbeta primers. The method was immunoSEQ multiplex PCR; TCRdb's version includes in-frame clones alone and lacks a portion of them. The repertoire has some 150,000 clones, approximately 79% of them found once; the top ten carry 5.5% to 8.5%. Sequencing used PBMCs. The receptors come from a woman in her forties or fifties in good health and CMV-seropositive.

CDR3 in amino acids: CASSLGGQGADEQYF. CDR3 nucleotides: TGTGCCAGCAGCTTGGGAGGACAGGGGGCGGACGAGCAGTACTTC. The chain links TRBV5-4 to TRBJ2-7; TRBD1 matches 11 bases. CDR3 length equals 15 residues. The J segment lost 5 bases and the V segment lost 0 bases, leaving 4 bases of the junction unmatched. The germline CDR1 and CDR2 sequences are SGHNT and YYREEE (reference sequence).

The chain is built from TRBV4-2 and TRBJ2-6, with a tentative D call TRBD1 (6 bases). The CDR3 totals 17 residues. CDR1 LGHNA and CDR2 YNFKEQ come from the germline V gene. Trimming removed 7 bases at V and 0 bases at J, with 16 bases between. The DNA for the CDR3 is TGTGCCAGCACCTCGACACAGACAGGCTCTGGGGCCAACGTCCTGACTTTC. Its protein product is CASTSTQTGSGANVLTF.

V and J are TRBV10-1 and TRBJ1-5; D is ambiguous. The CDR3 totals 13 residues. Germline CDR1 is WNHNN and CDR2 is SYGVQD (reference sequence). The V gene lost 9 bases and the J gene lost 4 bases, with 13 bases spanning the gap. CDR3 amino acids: CASIIQRNQPQHF. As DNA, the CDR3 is TGCGCCAGTATTATACAGAGAAATCAGCCCCAGCATTTT.

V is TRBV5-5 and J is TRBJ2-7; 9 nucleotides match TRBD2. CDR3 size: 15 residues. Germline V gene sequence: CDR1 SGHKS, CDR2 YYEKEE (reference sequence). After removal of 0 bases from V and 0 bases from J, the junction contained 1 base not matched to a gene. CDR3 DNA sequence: TGTGCCAGCAGCTTGGAACTAGCGGGCTCCTACGAGCAGTACTTC. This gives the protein CASSLELAGSYEQYF.

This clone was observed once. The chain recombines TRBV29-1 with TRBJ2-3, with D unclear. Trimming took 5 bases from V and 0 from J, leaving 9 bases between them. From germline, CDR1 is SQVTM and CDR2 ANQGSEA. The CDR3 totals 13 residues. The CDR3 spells CSVCLESTDTQYF. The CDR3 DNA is TGCAGCGTTTGTTTAGAAAGCACAGATACGCAGTATTTT.

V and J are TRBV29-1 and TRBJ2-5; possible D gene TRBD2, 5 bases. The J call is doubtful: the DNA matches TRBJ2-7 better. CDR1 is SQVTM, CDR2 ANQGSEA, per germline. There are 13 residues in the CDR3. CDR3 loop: CSVEVEDSYEQYF. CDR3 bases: TGCAGCGTTGAGGTGGAGGATTCCTACGAGCAGTACTTC.

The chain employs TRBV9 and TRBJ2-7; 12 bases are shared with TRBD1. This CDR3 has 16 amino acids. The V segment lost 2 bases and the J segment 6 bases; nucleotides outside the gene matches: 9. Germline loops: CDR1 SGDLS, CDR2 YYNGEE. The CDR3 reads CASSVGDRGLFSEQYF. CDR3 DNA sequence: TGTGCCAGCAGCGTTGGGGACAGGGGGCTTTTTTCCGAGCAGTACTTC.

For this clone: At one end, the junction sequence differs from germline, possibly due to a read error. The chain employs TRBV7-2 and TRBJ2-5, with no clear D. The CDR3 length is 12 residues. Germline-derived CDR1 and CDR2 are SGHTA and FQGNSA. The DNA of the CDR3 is TGTGCCAGCAGCTTAAATAGTCGATCTCCCCACTTC. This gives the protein CASSLNSRSPHF.

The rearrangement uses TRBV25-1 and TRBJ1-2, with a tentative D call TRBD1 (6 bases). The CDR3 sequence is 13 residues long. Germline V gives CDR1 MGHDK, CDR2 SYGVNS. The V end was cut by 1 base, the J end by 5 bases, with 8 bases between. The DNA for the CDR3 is TGTGCCAGCAGTGAATTAGGGGGTTATGGCTACACCTTC. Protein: CASSELGGYGYTF.

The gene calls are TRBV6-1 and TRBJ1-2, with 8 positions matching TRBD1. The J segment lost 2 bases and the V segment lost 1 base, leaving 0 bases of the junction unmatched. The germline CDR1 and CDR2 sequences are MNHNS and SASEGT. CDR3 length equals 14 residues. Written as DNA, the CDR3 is TGTGCCAGCAGTGAAGACAGGGGGAACTATGGCTACACCTTC. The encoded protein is CASSEDRGNYGYTF.

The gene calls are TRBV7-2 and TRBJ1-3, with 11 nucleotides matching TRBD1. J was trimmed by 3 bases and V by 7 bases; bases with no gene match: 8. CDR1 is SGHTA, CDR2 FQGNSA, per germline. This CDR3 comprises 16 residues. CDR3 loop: CASISGTGGNGNTIYF. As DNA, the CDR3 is TGTGCCAGCATTTCCGGGACAGGGGGGAATGGAAACACCATATATTTT.

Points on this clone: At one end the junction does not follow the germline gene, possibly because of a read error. CDR3 protein: CASSINRGNSPPHF. The DNA of the CDR3 is TGTGCCAGTAGTATAAACAGGGGGAATTCACCCCCCCACTTT. The chain combines TRBV19 with TRBJ1-6; 8 bases are shared with TRBD1. From germline, CDR1 is LNHDA and CDR2 SQIVND (reference sequence). There are 14 residues in the CDR3. The full variable domain, with the rest looked up from reference TRBV19 and TRBJ1-6, is DGGITQSPKYLFRKEGQNVTLSCEQNLNHDAMYWYRQDPGQGLRLIYYSQIVNDFQKGDIAEGYSVSREKKESFPLTVTSAQKNPTAFYLCASSINRGNSPPHFGNGTRLTVT.

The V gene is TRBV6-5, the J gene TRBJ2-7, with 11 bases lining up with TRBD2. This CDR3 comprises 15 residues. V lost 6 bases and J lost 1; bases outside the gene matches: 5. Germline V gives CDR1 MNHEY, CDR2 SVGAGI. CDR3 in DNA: TGTGCCAGCAGGCCTACTAGCGGGGGTTCCTACGAGCAGTACTTC. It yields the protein CASRPTSGGSYEQYF.

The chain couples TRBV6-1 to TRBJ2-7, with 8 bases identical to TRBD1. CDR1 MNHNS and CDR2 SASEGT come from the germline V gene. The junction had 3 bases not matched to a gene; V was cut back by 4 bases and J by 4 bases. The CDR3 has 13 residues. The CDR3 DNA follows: TGTGCCAGCAGTGTTGACAGGGGATACGAGCAGTACTTC. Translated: CASSVDRGYEQYF.

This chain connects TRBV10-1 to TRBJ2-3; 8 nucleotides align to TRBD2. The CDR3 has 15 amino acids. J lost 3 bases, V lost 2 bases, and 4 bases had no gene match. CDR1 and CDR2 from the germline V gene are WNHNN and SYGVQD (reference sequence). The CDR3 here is CASSEKRGPTDTQYF. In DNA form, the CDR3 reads TGCGCCAGCAGTGAGAAGCGGGGGCCTACAGATACGCAGTATTTT.

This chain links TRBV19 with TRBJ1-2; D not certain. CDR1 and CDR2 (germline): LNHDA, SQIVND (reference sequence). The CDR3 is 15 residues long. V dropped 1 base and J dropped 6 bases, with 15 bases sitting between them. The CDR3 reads CASSIGGFSKDGYTF. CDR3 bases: TGTGCCAGTAGTATAGGAGGGTTCTCAAAGGATGGCTACACCTTC. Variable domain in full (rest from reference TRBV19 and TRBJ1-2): DGGITQSPKYLFRKEGQNVTLSCEQNLNHDAMYWYRQDPGQGLRLIYYSQIVNDFQKGDIAEGYSVSREKKESFPLTVTSAQKNPTAFYLCASSIGGFSKDGYTFGSGTRLTVV.

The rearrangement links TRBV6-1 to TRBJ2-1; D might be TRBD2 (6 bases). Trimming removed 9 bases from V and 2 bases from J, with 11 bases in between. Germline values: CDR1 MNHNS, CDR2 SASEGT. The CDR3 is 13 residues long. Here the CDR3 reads CASRLGPYNEQFF. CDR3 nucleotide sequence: TGTGCCAGTCGACTAGGCCCCTACAATGAGCAGTTCTTC.

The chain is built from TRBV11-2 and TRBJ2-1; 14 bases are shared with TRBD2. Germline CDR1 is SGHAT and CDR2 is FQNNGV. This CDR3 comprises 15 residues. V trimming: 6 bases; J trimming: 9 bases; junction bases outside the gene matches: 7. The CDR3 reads CASRPTSGGAGEQFF. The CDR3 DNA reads TGTGCCAGCAGGCCGACTAGCGGGGGGGCCGGTGAGCAGTTCTTC. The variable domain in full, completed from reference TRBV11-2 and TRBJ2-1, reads EAGVAQSPRYKIIEKRQSVAFWCNPISGHATLYWYQQILGQGPKLLIQFQNNGVVDDSQLPKDRFSAERLKGVDSTLKIQPAKLEDSAVYLCASRPTSGGAGEQFFGPGTRLTVL.

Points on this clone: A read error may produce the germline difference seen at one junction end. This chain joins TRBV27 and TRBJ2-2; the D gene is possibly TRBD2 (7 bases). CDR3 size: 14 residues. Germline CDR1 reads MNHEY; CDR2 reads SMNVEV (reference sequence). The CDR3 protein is CASSHERDTGEPFF. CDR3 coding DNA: TGTGCCAGCAGCCACGAGCGGGACACCGGGGAGCCGTTTTTT.

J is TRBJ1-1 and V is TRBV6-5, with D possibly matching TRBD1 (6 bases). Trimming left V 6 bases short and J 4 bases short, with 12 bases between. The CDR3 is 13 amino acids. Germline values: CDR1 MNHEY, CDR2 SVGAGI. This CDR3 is CASRQGSATEAFF. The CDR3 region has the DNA TGTGCCAGCAGACAGGGATCGGCCACTGAAGCTTTCTTT.

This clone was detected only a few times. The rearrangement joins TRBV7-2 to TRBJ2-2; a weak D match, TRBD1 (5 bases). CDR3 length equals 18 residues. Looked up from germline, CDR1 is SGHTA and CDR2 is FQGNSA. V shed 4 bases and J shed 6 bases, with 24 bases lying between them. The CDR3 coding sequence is TGTGCCAGCAGCTCCATCCCTCTAGGGGCAGGAATGGCCGGGGAGCTGTTTTTT. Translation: CASSSIPLGAGMAGELFF.

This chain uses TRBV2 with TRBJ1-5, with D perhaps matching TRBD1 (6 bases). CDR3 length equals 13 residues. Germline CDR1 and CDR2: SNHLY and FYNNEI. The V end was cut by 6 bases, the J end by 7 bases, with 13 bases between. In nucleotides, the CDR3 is TGTGCCAGCAGCGCCAGGGGATTACAGCCCCAGCATTTT. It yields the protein CASSARGLQPQHF.

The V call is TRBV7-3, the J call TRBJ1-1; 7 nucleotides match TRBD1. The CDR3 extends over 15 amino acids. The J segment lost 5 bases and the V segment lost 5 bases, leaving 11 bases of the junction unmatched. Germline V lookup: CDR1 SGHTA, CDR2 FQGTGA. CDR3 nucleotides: TGTGCCAGCAGCCTCATACTAAGGGGGCGGACTGAAGCTTTCTTT. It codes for CASSLILRGRTEAFF.

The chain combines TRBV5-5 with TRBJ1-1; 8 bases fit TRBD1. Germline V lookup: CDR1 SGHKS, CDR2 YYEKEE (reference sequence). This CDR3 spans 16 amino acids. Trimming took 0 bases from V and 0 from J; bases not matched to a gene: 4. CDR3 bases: TGTGCCAGCAGCTTGGGGACAGGGACCATGAACACTGAAGCTTTCTTT. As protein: CASSLGTGTMNTEAFF.

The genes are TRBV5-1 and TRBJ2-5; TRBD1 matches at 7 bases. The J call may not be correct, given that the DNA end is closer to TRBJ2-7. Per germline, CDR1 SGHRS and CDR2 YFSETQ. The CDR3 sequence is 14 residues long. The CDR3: CASSPPGQLYEQYF. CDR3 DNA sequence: TGCGCCAGCAGCCCACCGGGACAGCTATACGAGCAGTACTTC.

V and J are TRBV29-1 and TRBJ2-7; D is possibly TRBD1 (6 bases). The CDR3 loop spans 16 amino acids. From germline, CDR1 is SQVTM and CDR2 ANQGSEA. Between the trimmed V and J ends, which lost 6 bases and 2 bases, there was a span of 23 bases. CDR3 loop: CSVSPKGQSLPYEQYF. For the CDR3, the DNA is TGCAGCGTCTCACCGAAGGGACAATCTCTTCCCTACGAGCAGTACTTC.

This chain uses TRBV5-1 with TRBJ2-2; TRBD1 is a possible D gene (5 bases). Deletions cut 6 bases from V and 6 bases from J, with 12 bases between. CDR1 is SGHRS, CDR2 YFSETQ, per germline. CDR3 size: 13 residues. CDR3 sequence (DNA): TGCGCCAGCAAACCAGGGTGGTCCGGGGAGCTGTTTTTT. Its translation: CASKPGWSGELFF.

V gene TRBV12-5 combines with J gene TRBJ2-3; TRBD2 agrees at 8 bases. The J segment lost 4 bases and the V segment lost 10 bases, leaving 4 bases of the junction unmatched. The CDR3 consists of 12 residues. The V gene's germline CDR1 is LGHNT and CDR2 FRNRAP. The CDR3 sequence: CATRSGADTQYF. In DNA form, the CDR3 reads TGTGCTACCCGTAGCGGGGCAGATACGCAGTATTTT.

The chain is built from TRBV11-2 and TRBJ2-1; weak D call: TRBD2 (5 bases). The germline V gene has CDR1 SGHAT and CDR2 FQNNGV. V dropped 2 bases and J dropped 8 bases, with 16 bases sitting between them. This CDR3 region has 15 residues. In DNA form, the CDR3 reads TGTGCCAGCAGCTTATCGGGGTCGGCAGGAGATGAGCAGTTCTTC. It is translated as CASSLSGSAGDEQFF.

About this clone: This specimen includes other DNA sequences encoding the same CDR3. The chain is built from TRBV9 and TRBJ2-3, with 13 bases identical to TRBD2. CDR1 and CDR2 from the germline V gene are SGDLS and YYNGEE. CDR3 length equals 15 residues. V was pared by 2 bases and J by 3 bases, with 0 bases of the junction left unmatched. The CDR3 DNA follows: TGTGCCAGCAGCGTGGGACTAGCGGGGACAGATACGCAGTATTTT. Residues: CASSVGLAGTDTQYF.